The rows below give T cell receptor beta chains drawn from one sample of a study of T cells in Graves' hyperthyroidism and ophthalmopathy. TCRdb processed the multiplex PCR reads anew with MiXCR; each CDR3 protein has one entry. The data contain 500,000 to 550,000 distinct CDR3 sequences, about 20% of them singletons. The source material was blood. The receptors originated from a man aged 18 to 29 with Graves' hyperthyroidism. CDR3s include the opening cysteine and the closing phenylalanine or tryptophan. D genes are given only for firm matches. Clone size, where shown, is once, few, many, or a class for clones that have expanded.

11	TRBV20-1	.	many	TRBJ2-2	CSARVTGELFF	TGCAGTGCTAGAGTTACCGGGGAGCTGTTTTTT
16	TRBV7-3	TRBD1	few	TRBJ1-3	CASSRNTGASGNTIYF	TGTGCCAGCAGCAGAAACACAGGGGCCTCTGGAAACACCATATATTTT
14	TRBV29-1	TRBD1	many	TRBJ1-2	CSVDEGGGGVGYTF	TGCAGCGTTGATGAAGGGGGCGGGGGTGTTGGCTACACCTTC
17	TRBV11-3	.	.	TRBJ2-4	CASSPGRTGSAKNIQYF	TGTGCCAGCAGCCCGGGTAGGACCGGCTCGGCCAAAAACATTCAGTACTTC
17	TRBV25-1	.	many	TRBJ2-7	CASSESPGRASSYEQYF	TGTGCCAGCAGTGAATCGCCGGGACGGGCGAGCTCCTACGAGCAGTACTTC
14	TRBV7-9	TRBD2	many	TRBJ2-5	CASSPTQRGETQYF	TGTGCCAGCAGCCCAACCCAGCGGGGGGAGACCCAGTACTTC
14	TRBV27	TRBD1	many	TRBJ1-2	CASSPNRGTEGYTF	TGTGCCAGCAGCCCAAACAGGGGTACCGAGGGCTACACCTTC
16	TRBV27	.	many	TRBJ2-7	CASSLSVGHRTYEQYF	TGTGCCAGCAGTTTATCTGTCGGACATAGGACCTACGAGCAGTACTTC
15	TRBV29-1	TRBD2	many	TRBJ2-5	CSVELRGDTQETQYF	TGCAGCGTTGAATTGCGGGGGGACACCCAAGAGACCCAGTACTTC
12	TRBV6-5	.	few	TRBJ1-2	CASSSLGRGYTF	TGTGCCAGCAGTTCATTGGGGCGCGGCTACACCTTC
14	TRBV12-3/TRBV12-4	.	many	TRBJ1-6	CASSLRTLNSPLHF	TGTGCCAGCAGTTTACGGACGCTCAATTCACCCCTCCACTTT
13	TRBV5-4	.	many	TRBJ2-2	CASSLDRSGELFF	TGTGCCAGCAGTTTAGACAGGTCCGGGGAGCTGTTTTTT
19	TRBV20-1	.	.	TRBJ2-7	CSARPNAIGSTGLTYEQYF	TGCAGTGCTAGACCGAACGCCATAGGCTCCACGGGACTTACCTACGAGCAGTACTTC
16	TRBV6-4	.	.	TRBJ2-7	CASTSVFDRSLYEQYF	TGTGCCAGCACCTCCGTCTTCGACAGGAGCCTCTACGAGCAGTACTTC
14	TRBV2	TRBD1	few	TRBJ1-5	CASTGQGNNQPQHF	TGTGCCAGCACTGGACAGGGGAACAATCAGCCCCAGCATTTT
14	TRBV5-1	.	many	TRBJ2-7	CASSLNARSYEQYF	TGCGCCAGCAGCTTGAATGCCAGATCCTACGAGCAGTACTTC
12	TRBV5-1	.	many	TRBJ2-7	CASRADNYEQYF	TGCGCCAGCAGGGCGGACAACTACGAGCAGTACTTC
12	TRBV2	.	.	TRBJ2-3	CASSEDRVTQYF	TGTGCCAGCAGTGAAGACAGGGTTACGCAGTATTTT
17	TRBV6-1	.	few	TRBJ2-6	CASSERPQSSGANVLTF	TGTGCCAGCAGTGAAAGGCCTCAGAGCTCTGGGGCCAACGTCCTGACTTTC
14	TRBV4-1	TRBD1	few	TRBJ1-5	CASSPTGQDQPQHF	TGCGCCAGCAGCCCCACCGGACAGGATCAGCCCCAGCATTTT
13	TRBV12-3/TRBV12-4	.	many	TRBJ1-2	CASSTGALYGYTF	TGTGCCAGCAGTACCGGGGCCCTTTATGGCTACACCTTC
13	TRBV29-1	TRBD1	.	TRBJ1-2	CSVDPQGAKGYTF	TGCAGCGTTGACCCACAGGGGGCAAAGGGCTACACCTTC
14	TRBV6-5	.	many	TRBJ1-5	CASSWTDANQPQHF	TGTGCCAGCAGTTGGACAGACGCTAATCAGCCCCAGCATTTT
14	TRBV2	TRBD1	.	TRBJ2-7	CASTITGGEWEQYF	TGTGCCAGCACTATTACAGGGGGCGAGTGGGAGCAGTACTTC
14	TRBV6-1	.	.	TRBJ2-5	CASSPLGFQETQYF	TGTGCCAGCTCACCACTAGGGTTCCAAGAGACCCAGTACTTC
16	TRBV20-1	.	many	TRBJ1-5	CSARDGQRYSNQPQHF	TGCAGTGCTAGAGATGGACAGAGGTATAGCAATCAGCCCCAGCATTTT
14	TRBV6-1	TRBD1	few	TRBJ1-5	CASSLRGQSQPQHF	TGTGCCAGCAGTCTCAGGGGGCAGAGTCAGCCCCAGCATTTT
13	TRBV6-5	.	many	TRBJ1-5	CASSYSKNRPQHF	TGTGCCAGCAGTTACTCGAAAAACCGGCCCCAGCATTTT
16	TRBV5-1	TRBD1	.	TRBJ1-3	CASSLGGQGFGNTIYF	TGCGCCAGCAGCTTGGGTGGACAGGGCTTCGGAAACACCATATATTTT
12	TRBV28	TRBD1	many	TRBJ1-2	CASSPTTGGNTF	TGTGCCAGCAGTCCTACCACAGGGGGCAATACCTTC
15	TRBV11-2	.	many	TRBJ1-2	CASSENMATSYGYTF	TGTGCCAGCAGCGAAAATATGGCGACAAGCTATGGCTACACCTTC
14	TRBV6-1	TRBD1	.	TRBJ2-7	CATARGTGSYEQYF	TGTGCCACCGCCCGCGGGACAGGGTCCTACGAGCAGTACTTC
15	TRBV18	.	few	TRBJ2-2	CASSPDLLRHGELFF	TGTGCCAGCTCACCAGATCTCCTCCGCCACGGGGAGCTGTTTTTT
14	TRBV6-1	.	many	TRBJ2-7	CASRKRILSYEQYF	TGTGCCAGCAGGAAGCGTATTCTCTCCTACGAGCAGTACTTC
14	TRBV14	.	.	TRBJ1-6	CASSPGEGNSPLHF	TGTGCCAGCAGCCCAGGGGAAGGGAATTCACCCCTCCACTTT
17	TRBV28	.	many	TRBJ1-5	CASTPRAAVYSNQPQHF	TGTGCCAGCACCCCAAGGGCGGCGGTTTATAGCAATCAGCCCCAGCATTTT
14	TRBV6-2/TRBV6-3	.	many	TRBJ2-5	CASSYGLEQETQYF	TGTGCCAGCAGTTACGGACTGGAACAAGAGACCCAGTACTTC
15	TRBV6-1	TRBD1	.	TRBJ1-5	CASEPGQGVRQPQHF	TGTGCCAGCGAACCGGGACAGGGGGTCCGGCAGCCCCAGCATTTT
15	TRBV28	TRBD2	many	TRBJ2-7	CASSLGGKRTYEQYF	TGTGCCAGCAGTTTGGGGGGGAAGAGGACCTACGAGCAGTACTTC
14	TRBV7-9	.	.	TRBJ2-7	CATRGGGQVFEQYF	TGTGCCACCCGGGGCGGGGGCCAGGTTTTCGAGCAGTACTTC
16	TRBV5-1	.	few	TRBJ1-6	CASSFGPSSYNSPLHF	TGCGCCAGCAGCTTCGGCCCGAGCTCCTATAATTCACCCCTCCACTTT
15	TRBV7-8	.	few	TRBJ2-7	CASSFWGASSYEQYF	TGTGCCAGCAGCTTCTGGGGGGCAAGTAGCTACGAGCAGTACTTC
15	TRBV6-5	.	few	TRBJ2-7	CASSYSRLRAVEQYF	TGTGCCAGCAGTTACTCGAGGTTAAGGGCTGTCGAGCAGTACTTC
16	TRBV6-1	TRBD2	many	TRBJ2-7	CASSEAWLAGTYEQYF	TGTGCCAGCAGTGAAGCTTGGCTAGCGGGGACCTACGAGCAGTACTTC